This paragraph reports one TCR beta chain. The antigen it recognizes is unknown. No per-base quality is available; no much larger clone lies one base away. These data belong to a study of Graves' ophthalmopathy and Graves' hyperthyroidism (dated by TCRdb to about 2018). About the investigation overall: Peripheral blood was collected at initial diagnosis, prior to any treatment. An independent validation cohort was composed of 18 hyperthyroidism patients and around 16 patients who later progressed from hyperthyroidism to ophthalmopathy. Following sampling, methimazole starting at 30 mg daily was administered to hyperthyroidism patients, and high-dose intravenous methylprednisolone was administered to ophthalmopathy patients. In more than 5 hyperthyroidism patients, the T-cell repertoire of thyroid tissue was compared with the T-cell repertoire of blood. In total, 120 to 150 blood samples were TCR-sequenced: roughly 45 ophthalmopathy, approximately 80 hyperthyroidism and 17 hyperthyroidism-to-ophthalmopathy patients. To explore V-J signatures that separate ophthalmopathy from hyperthyroidism, a discovery set of 100 patients was enrolled, consisting of about 41 with ophthalmopathy and approximately 57 with stable hyperthyroidism. The study used TCR beta repertoire signatures to distinguish Graves' ophthalmopathy from Graves' hyperthyroidism and to predict progression to ophthalmopathy. What the work shows at the level of the full study, not this receptor alone: Ophthalmopathy was separated from stable hyperthyroidism by the 13-signature model with roughly 88% sensitivity and 81.08% specificity in cross-validation and with 80%/75% in the test set. In validation, the model predicted ophthalmopathy progression with 55% to 71% sensitivity and around 72% specificity; 12 predicted patients were CT-confirmed with GO in a median of about 7.1 months. Most of the expanded thyroid clonotypes with a frequency above 0.001 were also detected in blood, and it was suggested that the thyroid immune response may be reflected by blood repertoires. Sample size was not predetermined statistically, and investigators were not blinded to group allocation.

TCR beta CDR3 regions were amplified from RNA transcripts for repertoire sequencing. The first round of RT-PCR was done with HTBI primers and the Qiagen OneStep RT-PCR kit, and was followed by a second round of multiplex PCR, then size selection and purification. Libraries were sequenced on an Illumina HiSeq2000 using paired-end 100 bp reads. In the source study's methods: SOAPnuke was used to process the reads, removing any read that contained adapters or uncalled bases, had a mean Phred below 15, or lacked an exact match to the constant primer or identifier. COPE v1.2.5 was used to merge the high-quality paired reads. Each unique nucleotide sequence was treated as a clonotype, and MiTCR v1.1 was used to align the clonotypes to the IMGT TRB V, D and J references. Only V-J combinations with frequency above 0.0001 were analysed, covering 99% to 99.2% of repertoires. For each V-J combination, a TCR clonal expansion and chaos score was defined as the ratio of F50 clonal expansion to chaos observed in the TCRdist matrix. Welch's t-statistics and random forest were used to reduce features to about a dozen V-J combinations, which were fed into a naive Bayes classifier. Thyroid-blood repertoire similarity was quantified with the Morisita-Horn index. TCRdb passed the public sequencing reads through fastp at Q25 and MiXCR, retaining productive beta sequences. CDR3 protein duplicates are merged, each entry listing the most common genes and DNA. The authors' filters were not applied to this entry. Here the sample has approximately 700,000 distinct CDR3 sequences; 35% to 50% occur a single time. The top ten clonotypes cover around 40% of the sample.

Ophthalmopathy patients were characterized by moderately to severely active disease, a Clinical Activity Score of at least 3, a NOSPECS grade of at least 4, and a disease duration under 3 months. Patients with other autoimmune diseases, uncontrolled infections, pregnancy or lactation were excluded from the study. Diagnosis relied on clinical symptoms, serum thyroxine, TRAb, thyroid ultrasound and orbital computed tomography. PBMCs were isolated from 8 to 10 ml of fresh peripheral blood by Ficoll-Paque density gradient centrifugation. Total RNA was extracted with Trizol reagent and quality-checked on an Agilent 2100 Bioanalyzer. Inclusive of the bounding cysteine and phenylalanine, the CDR3 is 13 residues long. Solely the CDR3 DNA is kept, with 39 bases framed from the first base. Trimming costs V 4 bases and J 1 base, and their ends lie 6 bases apart. The germline V gene specifies SGHDN as CDR1 and FVKESK as CDR2.

The rearrangement joined TRBV14 to TRBJ2-3; the D gene cannot be resolved reliably. The sequence was obtained from an adult man with Graves' ophthalmopathy. Sample: peripheral blood. The CDR3 corresponds to CASSRYRTDTQYF. The DNA sequence reads TGTGCCAGCAGCCGTTACCGCACAGATACGCAGTATTTT.